The present entry profiles one T cell receptor (beta chain) with its context. This sample was included in a study of blood T cell repertoires in COVID-19. Study-level background: Researchers got acute and convalescent COVID-19 samples from the United States, Italy and Spain.

Per the germline V gene, CDR1 is SGHRS and CDR2 is YFSETQ. V shed 3 bases and J shed 0 bases, with 16 bases lying between them. CDR3 length: 18 amino acids. Participants spanned ages roughly 18 to 95 years and resided in 20 to 30 US areas. The study assigned cohorts using participant-reported clinical history. Only in-frame clones appear in the TCRdb table, and some are missing; sequencing was by immunoSEQ multiplex PCR. This sample has approximately 220,000 clones, with about 86% found just once. Sequencing input: PBMCs or T cells enriched from blood (not recorded which). The receptor comes from a woman in her 40s with acute COVID-19. This chain connects TRBV5-1 to TRBJ2-6; TRBD2 might be the D (6 bases). CDR3 in DNA: TGCGCCAGCAGCTCGGGGGAGTGGGGCTTCTCTGGGGCCAACGTCCTGACTTTC. This gives the protein CASSSGEWGFSGANVLTF.